This entry is about one T cell receptor beta chain. A junction boundary mismatches the germline segment, possibly from a read error. A second PCR, run for roughly 7 to 11 cycles, used a sample-barcoded 5' primer plus a J-beta primer mix. From the 5' RACE reads, TCRdb called clonotypes with MiXCR, one entry per CDR3 protein. The sample includes about 1.7 million distinct CDR3 sequences, 28% of them seen just once. This record comes from a study of blood T cells in healthy people across ages. The CDR3 spans 16 residues. Germline V gene lookup returns CDR1 SGHRS and CDR2 YFSETQ. This chain joins TRBV5-1 and TRBJ2-1; D is undetermined. This sequence was found in a woman aged 30 to 39 in good health. Sequencing was performed on blood. The DNA of the CDR3 is TGCGCCAGCAGCCCGGAAGTGGGCCCCCCCTACATTGAGCAGTTCTTC. It encodes CASSPEVGPPYIEQFF.